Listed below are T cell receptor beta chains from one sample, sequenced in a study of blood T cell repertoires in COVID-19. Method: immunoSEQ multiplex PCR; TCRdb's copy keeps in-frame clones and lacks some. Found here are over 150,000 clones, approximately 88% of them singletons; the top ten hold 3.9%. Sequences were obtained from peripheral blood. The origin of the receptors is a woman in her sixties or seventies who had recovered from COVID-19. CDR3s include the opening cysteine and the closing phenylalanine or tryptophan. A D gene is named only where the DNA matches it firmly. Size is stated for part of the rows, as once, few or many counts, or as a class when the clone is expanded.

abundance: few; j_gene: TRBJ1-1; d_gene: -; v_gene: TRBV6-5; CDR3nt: TGTGCCAGCAGCCGGACATTTGAAGCTTTCTTT; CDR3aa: CASSRTFEAFF
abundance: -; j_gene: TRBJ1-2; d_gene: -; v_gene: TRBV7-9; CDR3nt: TGTGCCAGCAGCTTACACTCCGGCGGGTATGGCTACACCTTC; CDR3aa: CASSLHSGGYGYTF
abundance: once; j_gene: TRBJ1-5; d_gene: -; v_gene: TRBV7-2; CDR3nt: TGTGCCAGCAGCTCATACGAGAATCAGCCCCAGCATTTT; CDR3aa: CASSSYENQPQHF
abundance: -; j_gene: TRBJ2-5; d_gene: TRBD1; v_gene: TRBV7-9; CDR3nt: TGTGCCAGCAGCCCCCTTACAGGGGTAGCGGAGACCCAGTACTTC; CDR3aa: CASSPLTGVAETQYF
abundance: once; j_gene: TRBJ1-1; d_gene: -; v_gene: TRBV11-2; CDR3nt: TGTGCCAGCAGCCCAGGGGCCACTGAAGCTTTCTTT; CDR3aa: CASSPGATEAFF
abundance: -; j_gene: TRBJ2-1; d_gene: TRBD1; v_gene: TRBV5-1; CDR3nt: TGCGCCAGCAGCATCGGGACAGGGGCCTACAATGAGCAGTTCTTC; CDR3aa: CASSIGTGAYNEQFF
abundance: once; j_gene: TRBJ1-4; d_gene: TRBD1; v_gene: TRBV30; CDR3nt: TGTGCCTGGAGTACCGATTCGGGGCCGACAGGGGTGAGGAATGAAAAACTGTTTTTT; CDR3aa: CAWSTDSGPTGVRNEKLFF
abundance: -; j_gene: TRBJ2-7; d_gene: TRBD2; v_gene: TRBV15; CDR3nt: TGTGCCACCAGCAGAGAAAATAGCGGGGGGCCCTACGAGCAGTACTTC; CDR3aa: CATSRENSGGPYEQYF
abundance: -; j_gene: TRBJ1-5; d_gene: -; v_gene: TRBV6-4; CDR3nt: TGTGCCAGCAGTGGGGGGACAAATCAGCCCCAGCATTTT; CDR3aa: CASSGGTNQPQHF
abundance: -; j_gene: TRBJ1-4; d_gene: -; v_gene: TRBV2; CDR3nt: TGTGCCAGCAGGGTTGGGGAGGGCGGAACTGCTTTAACAAATGAAAAACTGTTTTTT; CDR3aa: CASRVGEGGTALTNEKLFF
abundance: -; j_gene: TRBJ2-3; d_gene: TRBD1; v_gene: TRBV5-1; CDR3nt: TGCGCCAGCAGCTTTTCGCCAGGGGGCGGCACAGATACGCAGTATTTT; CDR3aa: CASSFSPGGGTDTQYF
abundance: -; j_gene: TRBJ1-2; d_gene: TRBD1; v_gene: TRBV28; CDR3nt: TGTGCCAGTTTTTTCGCTGGGACAGGGAACCCCTATGGCTACACCTTC; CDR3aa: CASFFAGTGNPYGYTF
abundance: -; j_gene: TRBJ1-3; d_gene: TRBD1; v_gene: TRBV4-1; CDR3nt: TGCGCCAGCAGCCAAATGACAGGGTTTGGAAACACCATATATTTT; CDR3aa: CASSQMTGFGNTIYF
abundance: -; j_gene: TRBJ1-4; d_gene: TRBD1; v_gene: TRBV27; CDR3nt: TGTGCCAGCAGTTTTGCAGGGGGCAGGGAAAAACTGTTTTTT; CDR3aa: CASSFAGGREKLFF
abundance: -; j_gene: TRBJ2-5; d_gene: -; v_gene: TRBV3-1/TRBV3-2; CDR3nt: TGTGCCAGCAGCCGCAGGACTCAAGAGACCCAGTACTTC; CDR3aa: CASSRRTQETQYF